A selection of T cell receptor beta chains follows, all from one sample in a study of T-cell reconstitution after alpha-beta-depleted transplantation in children. TCRdb re-analysed the PCR reads in MiXCR, keeping a single row per CDR3 protein. This sample yields under 300,000 distinct CDR3 sequences, of which around a tenth are seen a single time; 23% belongs to the top ten. This specimen was peripheral blood, taken 180 days after TCRalphabeta/CD19-depleted stem cell transplant. All receptors come from a male patient aged 2-10 years who had a stem cell transplant for chronic granulomatous disease, so the T cells may come from the graft donor. The CDR3 runs from the conserved cysteine through the conserved F or W. The D gene is left open where the match is weak. The listing skips clone size in some rows; elsewhere it reads once, few, many or a size class.

J gene | V gene | clone size | D gene | CDR3 protein | CDR3 DNA
TRBJ2-7 | TRBV7-9 | many | . | CASSLPSASSYEQYF | TGTGCCAGCAGCTTACCTAGCGCCAGCTCCTACGAGCAGTACTTC
TRBJ2-1 | TRBV7-9 | many | TRBD2 | CASSLGTSEGSYNEQFF | TGTGCCAGCAGCCTCGGGACTAGCGAGGGATCCTACAATGAGCAGTTCTTC
TRBJ2-4 | TRBV11-2 | many | . | CASRFWGAKNIQYF | TGTGCCAGCAGATTTTGGGGTGCCAAAAACATTCAGTACTTC
TRBJ2-1 | TRBV4-3 | many | TRBD2 | CASSQVSGRAREQFF | TGCGCCAGCAGCCAAGTTAGCGGGAGGGCCAGGGAGCAGTTCTTC
TRBJ2-7 | TRBV28 | many | . | CASRRTLFQGYEQYF | TGTGCCAGCAGGAGGACCCTTTTTCAGGGCTACGAGCAGTACTTC
TRBJ2-3 | TRBV10-2 | many | TRBD2 | CASSESSGRAKTDTQYF | TGCGCCAGCAGTGAGTCCAGCGGGAGGGCCAAGACAGATACGCAGTATTTT
TRBJ2-7 | TRBV4-2 | few | . | CASSQAGEGYEQYF | TGTGCCAGCAGCCAAGCAGGGGAAGGATACGAGCAGTACTTC
TRBJ2-1 | TRBV18 | many | TRBD1 | CASSPTTGVNHEQFF | TGTGCCAGCTCCCCAACGACAGGGGTTAACCATGAGCAGTTCTTC
TRBJ1-5 | TRBV30 | . | TRBD1 | CAWSLGQRNQPQHF | TGTGCCTGGAGTTTGGGACAGCGCAATCAGCCCCAGCATTTT
TRBJ2-2 | TRBV12-3/TRBV12-4 | many | TRBD2 | CASSPTSGEDGELFF | TGTGCCAGCAGTCCGACTAGCGGGGAAGACGGGGAGCTGTTTTTT
TRBJ2-5 | TRBV7-9 | few | . | CASSLSGLQETQYF | TGTGCCAGCAGCTTATCAGGGCTCCAAGAGACCCAGTACTTC
TRBJ1-2 | TRBV18 | . | TRBD1 | CASSPKTGSYGYTF | TGTGCCAGCTCACCAAAGACAGGGTCCTATGGCTACACCTTC
TRBJ2-3 | TRBV20-1 | many | TRBD2 | CSARDFGTSRQYF | TGCAGTGCTAGAGACTTCGGGACTAGTCGGCAGTATTTT
TRBJ2-7 | TRBV5-1 | many | TRBD2 | CASSIGMVAGVYEQYF | TGCGCCAGCAGCATTGGGATGGTAGCGGGAGTCTACGAGCAGTACTTC
TRBJ2-7 | TRBV11-1 | many | TRBD2 | CASSSSEGWGGSSYEQYF | TGTGCCAGCAGCTCAAGTGAGGGGTGGGGGGGATCTTCCTACGAGCAGTACTTC
TRBJ2-5 | TRBV10-2 | many | TRBD2 | CASSEASGAQETQYF | TGCGCCAGCAGTGAGGCTAGCGGGGCCCAAGAGACCCAGTACTTC
TRBJ2-7 | TRBV29-1 | many | . | CSVEGQVWPYEQYF | TGCAGCGTTGAAGGACAGGTCTGGCCCTACGAGCAGTACTTC
TRBJ2-3 | TRBV7-3 | many | . | CASSPMGLTDTQYF | TGTGCCAGCAGCCCCATGGGTCTTACAGATACGCAGTATTTT
TRBJ2-1 | TRBV19 | . | TRBD1 | CASKGDRGPSYNEQFF | TGTGCCAGTAAGGGGGACAGGGGCCCTTCCTACAATGAGCAGTTCTTC
TRBJ2-7 | TRBV20-1 | many | . | CSAMGSLGAPYEQYF | TGCAGTGCTATGGGTTCGCTGGGGGCGCCTTACGAGCAGTACTTC